One and the same sample provided the 23 T cell receptor beta chains below, sequenced in a study of blood T cell repertoires in COVID-19. The method was immunoSEQ multiplex PCR; TCRdb's version includes in-frame clones alone and lacks a portion of them. Among under 350,000 clones listed, 75% to 90% were seen once. Sequenced: peripheral blood. The receptor set was obtained from a woman in her sixties or seventies with acute or convalescent COVID-19.

The CDR3 reads CASSERRGSPTDTQYF. In nucleotides, the CDR3 is TGTGCCAGCAGTGAAAGACGCGGGTCCCCCACAGATACGCAGTATTTT. The rearrangement joins TRBV6-1 to TRBJ2-3; TRBD2 might be the D (5 bases). CDR1 is MNHNS, CDR2 SASEGT, per germline. The V end lost 2 bases, the J end lost 2 bases, and 14 bases lay between the germline ends. This CDR3 is built from 16 residues.

The table lists this clone with a few counts. The chain links TRBV4-1 to TRBJ1-4, with D maybe TRBD1 (6 bases). The germline V gene has CDR1 MGHRA and CDR2 YSYEKL. Deletions cut 0 bases from V and 7 bases from J, with 15 bases between. The length of the CDR3 is 16 residues. The CDR3 DNA follows: TGCGCCAGCAGCCAAGATGCGAGGACAGTGGGTGAAAAACTGTTTTTT. Its protein is CASSQDARTVGEKLFF.

This chain joins TRBV15 and TRBJ2-7; D remains ambiguous. This CDR3 comprises 16 residues. Germline CDR1 is LNHNV and CDR2 is YYDKDF (reference sequence). Trimming shortened V by 0 bases and J by 4 bases, and 16 bases separated the two germline ends. CDR3 in amino acids: CATSRDFRNTRYEQYF. The DNA of the CDR3 is TGTGCCACCAGCAGAGATTTCCGCAATACGAGGTACGAGCAGTACTTC. The variable domain in full, with the rest retrieved from reference TRBV15 and TRBJ2-7, is DAMVIQNPRYQVTQFGKPVTLSCSQTLNHNVMYWYQQKSSQAPKLLFHYYDKDFNNEADTPDNFQSRRPNTSFCFLDIRSPGLGDTAMYLCATSRDFRNTRYEQYFGPGTRLTVT.

The chain is built from TRBV24-1 and TRBJ1-1; the D gene is possibly TRBD1 (5 bases). The CDR3 has 14 amino acids. V shed 7 bases and J shed 1 base, with 12 bases lying between them. Germline CDR1 KGHDR, CDR2 SFDVKD. The CDR3, as DNA: TGTGCCACCAGCCCCTCCGGACAGAACACTGAAGCTTTCTTT. As protein: CATSPSGQNTEAFF.

The chain links TRBV2 to TRBJ1-1, with 8 bases fitting TRBD1. Looked up from germline, CDR1 is SNHLY and CDR2 is FYNNEI. V lost 6 bases, J lost 6 bases, and 9 bases stayed unmatched. The CDR3 is 14 residues long. In DNA, the CDR3 is TGTGCCAGCAGGAAACAGGGGGAAAGAGCTGAAGCTTTCTTT. Translated: CASRKQGERAEAFF.

The chain employs TRBV20-1 and TRBJ2-1, with 10 bases aligning to TRBD1. Germline values: CDR1 DFQATT, CDR2 SNEGSKA (reference sequence). The CDR3 contains 19 residues. The junction had 14 bases not matched to a gene; V was cut back by 3 bases and J by 0 bases. CDR3 protein: CSASIGGTGDLFSYNEQFF. CDR3 DNA sequence: TGCAGTGCTAGTATAGGAGGGACAGGGGACCTATTCTCCTACAATGAGCAGTTCTTC.

CDR3 coding DNA: TGTGCCTGGAGTGAAGGGACAGGGTTCGAGCAGTACTTC. Translated, it gives CAWSEGTGFEQYF. This rearrangement joins TRBV30 to TRBJ2-7, with 9 nucleotides matching TRBD1. There are 13 residues in the CDR3. V lost 1 base, J lost 6 bases, and 4 bases stayed unmatched. CDR1 is GTSNPN, CDR2 SVGIG, per germline (reference sequence).

A few counts support this clone. This chain uses TRBV7-9 with TRBJ2-6; TRBD1 agrees at 9 bases. With 5 bases clipped from V and 1 base from J, the junction kept 6 bases outside the gene matches. Germline lookup yields CDR1 SEHNR and CDR2 FQNEAQ (reference sequence). CDR3 length: 17 amino acids. The CDR3 nucleotides read TGTGCCAGCAGCAAGCGGACAGGGGAGTCTGGGGCCAACGTCCTGACTTTC. Residues: CASSKRTGESGANVLTF. Full variable domain (outside the CDR3, taken from reference TRBV7-9 and TRBJ2-6): DTGVSQNPRHKITKRGQNVTFRCDPISEHNRLYWYRQTLGQGPEFLTYFQNEAQLEKSRLLSDRFSAERPKGSFSTLEIQRTEQGDSAMYLCASSKRTGESGANVLTFGAGSRLTVL.

This clone has only one observation. The rearrangement links TRBV6-1 to TRBJ1-6, with TRBD1 identical over 8 bases. The V segment lost 1 base and the J segment 7 bases; nucleotides outside the gene matches: 6. CDR1 MNHNS and CDR2 SASEGT come from the germline V gene. The CDR3 covers 16 residues. CDR3 amino acids: CASSEETGGWNSPLHF. CDR3 sequence (DNA): TGTGCCAGCAGTGAAGAAACAGGGGGTTGGAATTCACCCCTCCACTTT.

The V call is TRBV7-8, the J call TRBJ1-4; 7 bases are a match to TRBD1. The CDR3 loop spans 15 amino acids. The germline V gene encodes CDR1 SGHVS and CDR2 FQNEAQ. V shed 0 bases and J 8 bases; nucleotides not matched to a gene: 6. This CDR3 is CASSLATGFGEKLFF. CDR3 nucleotide sequence: TGTGCCAGCAGCTTAGCGACAGGGTTCGGGGAAAAACTGTTTTTT.

This clone has ten or more counts. The J gene is TRBJ2-7, the V gene TRBV29-1; D uncertain. Germline V CDR1 and CDR2: SQVTM, ANQGSEA. The CDR3 covers 12 residues. Trimming removed 4 bases from V and 4 bases from J, with 11 bases in between. CDR3 nucleotide sequence: TGCAGCGTTGGGCCAGGAAAGTACGAGCAGTACTTC. Translation: CSVGPGKYEQYF.

V usage is TRBV3-1 (or the pseudogene TRBV3-2) and J usage is TRBJ1-3; 11 nucleotides match TRBD1. The CDR3 is made up of 16 amino acids. The J segment lost 0 bases and the V segment lost 6 bases, leaving 4 bases of the junction unmatched. CDR1 LGHDT and CDR2 YNNKEL come from the germline V gene (reference sequence). The CDR3: CASSFGTGGSGNTIYF. The CDR3 DNA reads as TGTGCCAGCAGTTTTGGGACAGGGGGCTCTGGAAACACCATATATTTT.

The chain couples TRBV11-2 to TRBJ2-1, with TRBD2 as a possible D gene (6 bases). Germline V gene sequence: CDR1 SGHAT, CDR2 FQNNGV. The CDR3 runs to 13 residues. V lost 1 base and J lost 10, with 11 bases in between. The CDR3 nucleotides read TGTGCCAGCAGCTTAGGGGGACTGGAGGAGCAGTTCTTC. It codes for CASSLGGLEEQFF.

The chain links TRBV7-8 to TRBJ1-2; D possibly corresponds to TRBD1 (5 bases). The CDR3 spans 15 residues. Trimming shortened V by 3 bases and J by 8 bases, and 19 bases separated the two germline ends. Germline CDR1 is SGHVS and CDR2 is FQNEAQ. CDR3 nucleotide sequence: TGTGCCAGCAGCTTTAAGCGGCGGACGGGGGAAGGCTACACCTTC. Its protein is CASSFKRRTGEGYTF.

This clone was counted a few times. The rearrangement links TRBV4-1 to TRBJ1-1, with D perhaps matching TRBD1 (5 bases). Per germline, CDR1 MGHRA and CDR2 YSYEKL. V was cut by 0 bases and J by 1 base, with 12 bases left in between. This CDR3 spans 16 amino acids. The CDR3 loop reads CASSQDPPGWNTEAFF. For the CDR3, the DNA is TGCGCCAGCAGCCAAGATCCCCCAGGGTGGAACACTGAAGCTTTCTTT.

The chain couples TRBV12-3 or TRBV12-4 to TRBJ1-5; TRBD1 matches 8 bases. Trimming removed 6 bases from V and 7 bases from J; junction bases left unmatched: 5. CDR3 length: 13 residues. The CDR3 sequence: CASSGHRGQPQHF. DNA for the CDR3: TGTGCCAGCAGCGGTCACAGGGGGCAGCCCCAGCATTTT.

The rearrangement joins TRBV4-1 to TRBJ2-7; TRBD2 matches at 11 bases. The ends lost 0 bases at V and 3 bases at J; junction bases unmatched: 10. Germline V CDR1 and CDR2: MGHRA, YSYEKL. The CDR3 consists of 18 residues. The CDR3 DNA reads TGCGCCAGCAGCCAAGAGGGAGGACTAGCGGGTATGATCTACGAGCAGTACTTC. Its translation is CASSQEGGLAGMIYEQYF.

This clone was picked up one time. The V call is TRBV2, the J call TRBJ2-1, with a possible D match to TRBD2 (6 bases). The CDR3 is 13 amino acids. Germline V gives CDR1 SNHLY, CDR2 FYNNEI. Trimming removed 4 bases from V and 7 bases from J, with 11 bases in between. The DNA for the CDR3 is TGTGCCAGCAGTGTGCAGGGAGGAAATGAGCAGTTCTTC. Its translation is CASSVQGGNEQFF.

V and J are TRBV5-5 and TRBJ1-2; D not resolved. CDR1 is SGHKS, CDR2 YYEKEE, per germline (reference sequence). The CDR3 spans 14 residues. Trimming took 4 bases from V and 4 from J, leaving 14 bases between them. Here the CDR3 DNA reads TGTGCCAGCAGCCTACTGACGGGATTCTATGGCTACACCTTC. Translating it yields CASSLLTGFYGYTF.

The chain couples TRBV5-1 to TRBJ1-5; no clear D gene. Germline lookup yields CDR1 SGHRS and CDR2 YFSETQ. Trimming cost V 0 bases and J 5 bases, with 12 bases left between them. This CDR3 has 15 amino acids. CDR3 sequence reads: CASSLGSGSDQPQHF. The CDR3 DNA sequence: TGCGCCAGCAGCTTGGGCTCGGGGTCTGATCAGCCCCAGCATTTT.

The chain recombines TRBV2 with TRBJ2-1, with a weak D call TRBD2 (5 bases). This CDR3 spans 13 amino acids. Trimming took off 5 bases at V and 10 bases at J, with 15 bases between the two ends. The germline V gene has CDR1 SNHLY and CDR2 FYNNEI. The CDR3 DNA follows: TGTGCCAGCAGTTTTTACCGGGATTCAGAGCAGTTCTTC. Translating it yields CASSFYRDSEQFF.

The rearrangement links TRBV2 to TRBJ1-1, with TRBD1 matching 7 bases. Trimming at V came to 4 bases and at J to 2 bases, leaving 4 bases not matched to a gene. CDR1 and CDR2 from the germline V gene are SNHLY and FYNNEI. This CDR3 is built from 14 residues. CDR3 sequence reads: CASSGAGGNTEAFF. Written as DNA, the CDR3 is TGTGCCAGCAGTGGTGCAGGGGGTAACACTGAAGCTTTCTTT.

The V gene is TRBV5-4, the J gene TRBJ1-6; 7 bases fit TRBD1. The V segment lost 4 bases and the J segment 4 bases; nucleotides outside the gene matches: 5. In germline, CDR1 is SGHNT, CDR2 YYREEE (reference sequence). CDR3 size: 15 residues. The CDR3 is CASSAGTEYNSPLHF. DNA of the CDR3: TGTGCCAGCAGCGCTGGGACAGAATATAATTCACCCCTCCACTTT.